The 23 T cell receptor beta chains given below trace back to one sample, sequenced in a study of sequential checkpoint blockade in melanoma. The treatment here: randomized to nivolumab then ipilimumab (arm A) or the reverse (arm B). Sequenced by immunoSEQ multiplex PCR; TCRdb stores in-frame clones only, minus some. The sample contains 15,000 to 20,000 clones, roughly 80% of which appear only once. The sequences come from CD8+ T cells sorted from blood (inferred from file names), collected from a patient given nivolumab and ipilimumab in sequence. The source of these receptors is a human donor with melanoma.

Comment on this clone: The junction and the germline gene differ at one end; a read error may be behind it. Distinct nucleotide sequences in the sample also encode this CDR3. The genes are TRBV7-9 and TRBJ1-2, with D tentatively TRBD1 (5 bases). The CDR3 spans 13 residues. Germline CDR1 is SEHNR and CDR2 is FQNEAQ (reference sequence). DNA of the CDR3: TGTGCCAGCAGCTTATGGGCAGGGCGCGCCCTCAGCTTC. As protein: CASSLWAGRALSF.

The chain has TRBV5-1 and TRBJ2-2; 7 bases are shared with TRBD1. The CDR3 extends over 14 amino acids. The junction had 9 bases not matched to a gene; V was cut back by 7 bases and J by 6 bases. Germline lookup yields CDR1 SGHRS and CDR2 YFSETQ. The CDR3 protein is CASQRFRGSGELFF. DNA of the CDR3: TGCGCCAGCCAACGGTTCAGGGGGTCCGGGGAGCTGTTTTTT.

This clone has a handful of counts. An end of the junction does not agree with germline; a read error may underlie this. This chain uses TRBV5-4 with TRBJ2-7, with unresolved D. CDR3 length: 13 residues. Germline CDR1 is SGHNT and CDR2 is YYREEE (reference sequence). The CDR3 nucleotides are TGCGCCAGCAGCCAAGCCCTATCCTACGAGCAGTACTTC. As protein: CASSQALSYEQYF.

The chain joins TRBV9 to TRBJ2-7; 11 bases line up with TRBD1. Trimming took 4 bases from V and 5 from J; bases not matched to a gene: 11. CDR3 length equals 16 residues. The germline V gene has CDR1 SGDLS and CDR2 YYNGEE. Here the CDR3 DNA reads TGTGCCAGCAGCCAACCTCGGACAGGGGGCGGCAACGAGCAGTACTTC. Encoded protein: CASSQPRTGGGNEQYF. The full variable domain, rest sourced from reference TRBV9 and TRBJ2-7, is DSGVTQTPKHLITATGQRVTLRCSPRSGDLSVYWYQQSLDQGLQFLIQYYNGEERAKGNILERFSAQQFPDLHSELNLSSLELGDSALYFCASSQPRTGGGNEQYFGPGTRLTVT.

The chain carries TRBV7-9 and TRBJ2-7, with D possibly being TRBD1 (5 bases). The V and J ends lost 3 bases and 3 bases respectively, with 9 bases between them. The CDR3 has 13 residues. Germline CDR1 SEHNR, CDR2 FQNEAQ (reference sequence). CDR3 amino acids: CASSFGAFYEQYF. CDR3 in DNA: TGTGCCAGCAGCTTTGGGGCTTTCTACGAGCAGTACTTC. Combining the CDR3 with reference TRBV7-9 and TRBJ2-7 gives the whole variable domain DTGVSQNPRHKITKRGQNVTFRCDPISEHNRLYWYRQTLGQGPEFLTYFQNEAQLEKSRLLSDRFSAERPKGSFSTLEIQRTEQGDSAMYLCASSFGAFYEQYFGPGTRLTVT.

A few counts support this clone. The chain combines TRBV6-5 with TRBJ2-3, with TRBD2 as a possible D gene (6 bases). CDR1 is MNHEY, CDR2 SVGAGI, per germline. The CDR3 contains 13 residues. Trimming took 5 bases from V and 5 from J, leaving 11 bases between them. CDR3 loop: CASSRLAEDTQYF. In DNA, the CDR3 is TGTGCCAGCAGTCGGTTAGCGGAAGATACGCAGTATTTT.

The chain employs TRBV6-6 and TRBJ2-5, with D possibly TRBD1 on 5 matching bases. Gene TRBJ2-7 matches the end of the DNA better, so the J call may be wrong. CDR3 length: 14 amino acids. CDR1 is MNHNY and CDR2 is SVGAGI in the germline V gene (reference sequence). The CDR3 is CASSASTTGYEQYF. For the CDR3, the DNA is TGTGCCAGCAGTGCCTCCACTACAGGCTACGAGCAGTACTTC.

This chain connects TRBV4-3 to TRBJ2-3, with TRBD1 matching over 7 bases. Germline lookup yields CDR1 LGHNA and CDR2 YSLEER. The CDR3 is 14 residues long. Unmatched junction bases numbered 8, after V lost 5 bases and J lost 6 bases. This CDR3 is CASSGTVKGDTQYF. The CDR3 nucleotides are TGCGCCAGCAGCGGGACAGTCAAAGGGGATACGCAGTATTTT.

J is TRBJ2-1 and V is TRBV13; D perhaps matches TRBD1 (6 bases). Trimming stripped 5 bases from V and 4 bases from J, with 9 bases between. Germline CDR1 is PRHDT and CDR2 is FYEKMQ (reference sequence). This CDR3 has 13 amino acids. The CDR3 spells CASSAGTYNEQFF. CDR3 bases: TGTGCCAGCAGCGCCGGGACATACAATGAGCAGTTCTTC.

The rearrangement links TRBV4-3 to TRBJ2-1; possible D gene TRBD2, 6 bases. The CDR3 sequence is 16 residues long. The germline V and J ends were trimmed by 1 base and 3 bases, with 13 bases remaining between them. In germline, CDR1 is LGHNA, CDR2 YSLEER. CDR3 region: CASSQAGTSVYNEQFF. The CDR3 nucleotides are TGCGCCAGCAGCCAAGCGGGGACTTCCGTCTACAATGAGCAGTTCTTC.

The chain has TRBV7-9 and TRBJ2-1; D might be TRBD2 (5 bases). The V gene's germline CDR1 is SEHNR and CDR2 FQNEAQ (reference sequence). There are 15 residues in the CDR3. Trimming took off 1 base at V and 5 bases at J, with 12 bases between the two ends. CDR3 coding DNA: TGTGCCAGCAGCTTAGACGCGTTTAGCGACAATGAGCAGTTCTTC. Residues: CASSLDAFSDNEQFF.

The V call is TRBV6-1, the J call TRBJ1-1; D call uncertain. This CDR3 is built from 14 residues. CDR1 and CDR2 from the germline V gene are MNHNS and SASEGT. V gave up 3 bases and J gave up 4 bases, with 12 bases separating them. CDR3 sequence: CASSDGSPSTEAFF. In DNA form, the CDR3 reads TGTGCCAGCAGTGACGGGTCCCCGAGCACTGAAGCTTTCTTT.

The J gene is TRBJ1-2, the V gene TRBV14; possible D gene TRBD1, 5 bases. Germline V CDR1 and CDR2: SGHDN, FVKESK. The CDR3 is made up of 17 amino acids. The V end was cut by 4 bases, the J end by 6 bases, with 24 bases between. The CDR3 spells CASSPRGGESFVDGYTF. Written as DNA, the CDR3 is TGTGCCAGCAGCCCCCGAGGAGGGGAGAGTTTTGTGGATGGCTACACCTTC.

The rearrangement uses TRBV11-1 and TRBJ1-5; a weak D match, TRBD1 (5 bases). Trimming shortened V by 1 base and J by 4 bases, and 8 bases separated the two germline ends. Germline values: CDR1 SGHAT, CDR2 FQDESV (reference sequence). The CDR3 covers 14 residues. This chain's CDR3 is CASSLDRKNQPQHF. CDR3 sequence (DNA): TGTGCCAGCAGCTTAGACAGGAAGAATCAGCCCCAGCATTTT.

The rearrangement links TRBV5-1 to TRBJ2-1; D perhaps matches TRBD1 (6 bases). Germline values: CDR1 SGHRS, CDR2 YFSETQ. Trimming shortened V by 2 bases and J by 11 bases, and 8 bases separated the two germline ends. This CDR3 has 11 residues. CDR3 sequence reads: CASSFGQQQFF. The CDR3 DNA reads as TGCGCCAGCAGCTTTGGACAGCAGCAGTTCTTC.

The genes are TRBV27 and TRBJ1-5; 9 bases map to TRBD1. Unmatched junction bases numbered 5, after V lost 4 bases and J lost 1 base. The CDR3 contains 16 residues. The V gene's germline CDR1 is MNHEY and CDR2 SMNVEV (reference sequence). CDR3 nucleotide sequence: TGTGCCAGCAGTTCACAGGGGGCCTCAAGCAATCAGCCCCAGCATTTT. It encodes CASSSQGASSNQPQHF.

J is TRBJ2-1 and V is TRBV7-2; maybe TRBD2 (5 bases). This CDR3 has 13 amino acids. Germline values: CDR1 SGHTA, CDR2 FQGNSA. Trimming took 2 bases from V and 7 from J, leaving 9 bases between them. The CDR3: CASSLWIANEQFF. CDR3 nucleotide sequence: TGTGCCAGCAGCTTATGGATAGCGAATGAGCAGTTCTTC.

The chain has TRBV28 and TRBJ2-5; 11 positions agree with TRBD2. The CDR3 loop spans 19 amino acids. V lost 5 bases, J lost 3 bases, and 17 bases stayed unmatched. CDR1 is MDHEN, CDR2 SYDVKM, per germline. The CDR3 is CASSQFEAGTSGLEETQYF. As DNA, the CDR3 is TGTGCCAGCAGTCAATTTGAGGCCGGGACTAGCGGACTTGAAGAGACCCAGTACTTC.

The V call is TRBV27, the J call TRBJ2-2, with 7 bases matching TRBD2. The CDR3 spans 15 residues. The germline V gene encodes CDR1 MNHEY and CDR2 SMNVEV (reference sequence). V was pared by 5 bases and J by 0 bases, with 3 bases of the junction left unmatched. The chain's CDR3 is CASSAAGPNTGELFF. The DNA of the CDR3 is TGTGCCAGCAGTGCAGCGGGGCCGAACACCGGGGAGCTGTTTTTT.

This chain links TRBV7-6 with TRBJ2-1; unclear D gene. V was pared by 3 bases and J by 4 bases, with 13 bases between. Germline lookup yields CDR1 SGHVS and CDR2 FNYEAQ. The length of the CDR3 is 15 residues. The CDR3, as DNA: TGTGCCAGCAGCTTGGGCAGCACCCCGTACAATGAGCAGTTCTTC. Its translation is CASSLGSTPYNEQFF.

The rearrangement joins TRBV4-3 to TRBJ2-2; 9 bases line up with TRBD1. Looked up from germline, CDR1 is LGHNA and CDR2 is YSLEER. V trimming: 6 bases; J trimming: 5 bases; junction bases outside the gene matches: 4. This CDR3 is 14 amino acids long. This chain's CDR3 is CASSGTGSTGELFF. The CDR3 nucleotides read TGCGCCAGCAGTGGGACAGGGTCGACCGGGGAGCTGTTTTTT.

This clone was counted a single time. The genes are TRBV27 and TRBJ2-1, with TRBD1 identical over 9 bases. With V trimmed by 1 base and J by 5 bases, 6 bases remained unmatched. Per the germline V gene, CDR1 is MNHEY and CDR2 is SMNVEV (reference sequence). CDR3 length equals 16 residues. DNA for the CDR3: TGTGCCAGCAGTTTATGGGCGGGACAGGGTAACAATGAGCAGTTCTTC. Translated, it gives CASSLWAGQGNNEQFF.

The chain recombines TRBV7-9 with TRBJ1-1; D is unclear. Germline-derived CDR1 and CDR2 are SEHNR and FQNEAQ (reference sequence). The CDR3 runs to 11 residues. V dropped 2 bases and J dropped 8 bases, with 6 bases sitting between them. This chain's CDR3 is CASSLSGEAFF. As DNA, the CDR3 is TGTGCCAGCAGCTTATCGGGAGAAGCTTTCTTT.